Each of the 19 T cell receptor beta chains below was sequenced from the same sample in a study of T cells in Graves' hyperthyroidism and ophthalmopathy. The source material, RNA transcripts, was used to amplify TCR beta CDR3 regions. The HTBI primer set drove a first-round RT-PCR of the TCR CDR3. In TCRdb, the multiplex PCR reads were re-called with MiXCR into one record per CDR3 protein. Seen here are roughly 350,000 distinct CDR3 sequences, roughly 15% observed once, and the top ten hold less than 20%. The sequencing sample was made of blood. The receptor source for this set is a woman in her twenties or thirties with Graves' ophthalmopathy.

There are many counts of this clonotype. This rearrangement joins TRBV30 to TRBJ1-5; D unclear. The CDR3 has 14 residues. The V end was cut by 3 bases, the J end by 3 bases, with 12 bases between. The germline CDR1 and CDR2 sequences are GTSNPN and SVGIG (reference sequence). The CDR3 DNA sequence: TGTGCCTGGAGCCCTGGACCGGCCAATCAGCCCCAGCATTTT. Translating it yields CAWSPGPANQPQHF.

This clonotype was seen ten or more times. The chain employs TRBV11-2 and TRBJ2-7; 7 positions agree with TRBD1. This CDR3 region has 14 residues. The germline CDR1 and CDR2 sequences are SGHAT and FQNNGV. The V and J ends lost 7 bases and 4 bases, in that order; junction bases with no gene match: 10. In nucleotides, the CDR3 is TGTGCCAGCAATACAGGGGCCGGGCCGTACGAGCAGTACTTC. Residues: CASNTGAGPYEQYF.

This clonotype was picked up many times. The chain uses TRBV2 and TRBJ2-5; D ambiguous. The CDR3 covers 14 residues. Trimming stripped 2 bases from V and 2 bases from J, with 9 bases between. The germline gives CDR1 SNHLY, CDR2 FYNNEI. CDR3 sequence (DNA): TGTGCCAGCAGTGAATTTGTGGGGCAAGAGACCCAGTACTTC. Protein product: CASSEFVGQETQYF.

This clonotype has a count of ten or more. The chain has TRBV9 and TRBJ2-6; 8 bases are shared with TRBD1. The germline gives CDR1 SGDLS, CDR2 YYNGEE. Trimming took 0 bases from V and 4 from J; bases not matched to a gene: 6. This CDR3 has 17 residues. The CDR3 here is CASSVGQGARGANVLTF. CDR3 in DNA: TGTGCCAGCAGCGTAGGGCAGGGGGCGCGGGGGGCCAACGTCCTGACTTTC.

There are many counts of this clonotype. The V gene is TRBV20-1, the J gene TRBJ2-7; 8 bases align to TRBD2. The CDR3 is 13 residues long. The germline gives CDR1 DFQATT, CDR2 SNEGSKA (reference sequence). The V segment lost 6 bases and the J segment 3 bases; nucleotides outside the gene matches: 7. For the CDR3, the DNA is TGCAGTGCAACGGGACTAGGTCGCTACGAGCAGTACTTC. Translated: CSATGLGRYEQYF.

This clonotype was counted many times. This chain joins TRBV28 and TRBJ1-4, with no clear D. CDR1 and CDR2 (germline): MDHEN, SYDVKM. The CDR3 consists of 16 residues. Trimming pared 2 bases from V and 3 bases from J, leaving 13 bases between. The CDR3 region has the DNA TGTGCCAGCAGTTTACCATTGGGTACGGCTAATGAAAAACTGTTTTTT. Its protein is CASSLPLGTANEKLFF.

There are many counts of this clonotype. The chain carries TRBV2 and TRBJ2-2; D gene unclear. The CDR3 is 15 amino acids. Germline loops: CDR1 SNHLY, CDR2 FYNNEI. V was clipped by 4 bases and J by 6 bases, with 15 bases between them. The CDR3 sequence is CASSALSAVSGELFF. DNA for the CDR3: TGTGCCAGCAGTGCCTTATCCGCGGTTTCCGGGGAGCTGTTTTTT.

At least ten counts were recorded for this clonotype. V and J are TRBV12-3 or TRBV12-4 and TRBJ1-5, with a possible D match to TRBD1 (6 bases). The CDR3 length is 15 residues. V gave up 5 bases and J gave up 1 base, with 12 bases separating them. CDR3 sequence (DNA): TGTGCCAGCAGTCCAGCGACAGGAAGCAATCAGCCCCAGCATTTT. Translation: CASSPATGSNQPQHF.

V gene TRBV12-3 or TRBV12-4 combines with J gene TRBJ2-6; 9 bases are a match to TRBD1. This CDR3 contains 17 residues. V lost 5 bases, J lost 2 bases, and 7 bases stayed unmatched. CDR3 sequence (DNA): TGTGCCAGCAGTCCCGGGACAGGGTGGGCTGGGGCCAACGTCCTGACTTTC. Encoded protein: CASSPGTGWAGANVLTF.

As concerns this clonotype: A read error may produce the germline difference seen at one junction end. The rearrangement joins TRBV4-2 to TRBJ2-5; D may be TRBD2 (5 bases). The CDR3 runs 15 residues. From germline, CDR1 is LGHNA and CDR2 YNFKEQ. CDR3 sequence reads: CASSQEVLEQETQYF. CDR3 DNA: TGTGCCAGCAGCCAAGAGGTACTAGAACAAGAGACGCAGTACTTC.

As concerns this clonotype: This clone may be a read error of a much larger clone one base away. J is TRBJ2-1 and V is TRBV27; 8 positions match TRBD1. The J call may be mistaken, given a closer DNA end match to TRBJ2-7. The germline CDR1 and CDR2 sequences are MNHEY and SMNVEV (reference sequence). There are 15 residues in the CDR3. CDR3 nucleotides: TGTGCCAGCAGTGCGCGGGACAGGTCCTACAATGAGCAGTACTTC. Translation: CASSARDRSYNEQYF.

This clonotype was found once. The chain uses TRBV28 and TRBJ1-2, with a weak D call TRBD1 (6 bases). This CDR3 spans 12 amino acids. Trimming left V 9 bases short and J 5 bases short, with 13 bases between. Germline assignment: CDR1 MDHEN and CDR2 SYDVKM. CDR3 nucleotides: TGTGCCAGTGGGGAGGGGGAGTATGGCTACACCTTC. It is translated as CASGEGEYGYTF.

The chain links TRBV5-4 to TRBJ2-1; 7 bases map to TRBD1. From germline, CDR1 is SGHNT and CDR2 YYREEE (reference sequence). The CDR3 totals 15 residues. V trimming: 0 bases; J trimming: 3 bases; junction bases outside the gene matches: 3. The CDR3: CASSLEGAIYNEQFF. The DNA of the CDR3 is TGTGCCAGCAGCTTGGAGGGGGCGATCTACAATGAGCAGTTCTTC.

This clonotype showed up many times. The chain links TRBV2 to TRBJ1-6, with D possibly matching TRBD1 (6 bases). V was cut by 10 bases and J by 9 bases, with 22 bases left in between. CDR1 is SNHLY and CDR2 is FYNNEI in the germline V gene. The CDR3 totals 15 residues. CDR3 DNA sequence: TGTGCCACCTCGAGGGGCCAGGGGCCGGGTTCACCCCTCCACTTT. Translation: CATSRGQGPGSPLHF.

This sequence joins TRBV6-1 and TRBJ2-1; 8 bases map to TRBD2. With V trimmed by 5 bases and J by 3 bases, 6 bases remained unmatched. Germline CDR1 is MNHNS and CDR2 is SASEGT. The CDR3 is made up of 15 amino acids. CDR3 amino acids: CASSSGRGVYNEQFF. CDR3 coding DNA: TGTGCCAGCAGTTCCGGGCGGGGGGTCTACAATGAGCAGTTCTTC.

In its sample, this clonotype was seen many times. The V gene is TRBV7-9, the J gene TRBJ2-3; TRBD1 might be the D (5 bases). This CDR3 has 19 residues. CDR1 and CDR2 from the germline V gene are SEHNR and FQNEAQ (reference sequence). The ends were cut back, 0 bases at V and 4 bases at J, with 23 bases in the middle. This chain's CDR3 is CASSLAGVSSLRASDTQYF. In DNA, the CDR3 is TGTGCCAGCAGCTTAGCAGGGGTATCGTCTCTTCGGGCCTCAGATACGCAGTATTTT.

This clonotype appeared a few times. This sequence joins TRBV15 and TRBJ2-3; D is possibly TRBD2 (5 bases). This CDR3 is 17 amino acids long. The germline CDR1 and CDR2 sequences are LNHNV and YYDKDF (reference sequence). Trimming stripped 5 bases from V and 0 bases from J, with 18 bases between. The CDR3 region is CATSRGYRGTSTDTQYF. Written as DNA, the CDR3 is TGTGCCACCAGCCGGGGATATCGGGGAACTAGCACAGATACGCAGTATTTT.

This clonotype was detected many times. The chain uses TRBV27 and TRBJ2-7; D is ambiguous. Germline values: CDR1 MNHEY, CDR2 SMNVEV (reference sequence). The germline V and J ends were trimmed by 6 bases and 6 bases, with 18 bases remaining between them. CDR3 size: 14 residues. In DNA form, the CDR3 reads TGTGCCAGCAGACCCACGGGCCCCGGTCGCGAGCAGTACTTC. Its translation is CASRPTGPGREQYF.

This clonotype was seen at least ten times. This sequence joins TRBV20-1 and TRBJ1-1, with 9 bases that match TRBD1. The CDR3 is 14 residues long. Germline loops: CDR1 DFQATT, CDR2 SNEGSKA (reference sequence). V lost 7 bases to trimming and J lost 4 bases; unmatched junction nucleotides: 10. This CDR3 is CSGDRDNLGTEAFF. The CDR3 DNA is TGCAGTGGGGACAGGGACAATTTAGGCACTGAAGCTTTCTTT.